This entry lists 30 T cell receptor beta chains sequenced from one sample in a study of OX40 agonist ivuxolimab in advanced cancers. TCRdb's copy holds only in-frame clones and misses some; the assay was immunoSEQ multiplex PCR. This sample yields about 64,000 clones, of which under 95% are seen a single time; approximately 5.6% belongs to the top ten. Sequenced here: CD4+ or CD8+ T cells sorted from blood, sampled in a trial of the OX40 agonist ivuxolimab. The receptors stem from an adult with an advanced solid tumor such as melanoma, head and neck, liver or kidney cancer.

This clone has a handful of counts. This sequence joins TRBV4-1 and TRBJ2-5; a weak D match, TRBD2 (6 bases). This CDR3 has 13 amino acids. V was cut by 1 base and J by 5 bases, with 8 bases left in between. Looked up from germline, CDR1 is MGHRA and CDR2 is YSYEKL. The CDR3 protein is CASSQALAETQYF. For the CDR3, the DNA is TGCGCCAGCAGCCAAGCGCTAGCGGAGACCCAGTACTTC.

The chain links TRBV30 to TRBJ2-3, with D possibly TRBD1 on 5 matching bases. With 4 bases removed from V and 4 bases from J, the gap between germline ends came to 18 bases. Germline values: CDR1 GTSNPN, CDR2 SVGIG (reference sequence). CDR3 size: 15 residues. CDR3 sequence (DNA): TGTGCCTGGACCCTCGAGATGTCCAGGGCAGATACGCAGTATTTT. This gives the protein CAWTLEMSRADTQYF.

CDR3 sequence (DNA): TGTGCCAGCAGTTTAGCAGGGGGCGGTCATCAGCCCCAGCATTTT. This sequence encodes CASSLAGGGHQPQHF. V gene TRBV28 combines with J gene TRBJ1-5; TRBD1 aligns across 8 bases. The germline V gene encodes CDR1 MDHEN and CDR2 SYDVKM. This CDR3 spans 15 amino acids. The junction had 5 bases not matched to a gene; V was cut back by 2 bases and J by 5 bases.

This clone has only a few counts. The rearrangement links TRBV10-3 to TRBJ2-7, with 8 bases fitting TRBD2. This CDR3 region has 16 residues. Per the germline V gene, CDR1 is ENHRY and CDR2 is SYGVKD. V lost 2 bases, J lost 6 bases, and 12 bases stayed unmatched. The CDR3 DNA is TGTGCCATCAGTGAGGTCGACCGGCGGGGGGCGTCCGAGCAGTACTTC. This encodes CAISEVDRRGASEQYF.

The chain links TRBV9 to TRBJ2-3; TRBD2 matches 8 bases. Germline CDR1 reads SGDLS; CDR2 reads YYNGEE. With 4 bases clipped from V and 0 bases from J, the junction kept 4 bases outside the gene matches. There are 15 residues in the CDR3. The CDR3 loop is CASSRIAGSTDTQYF. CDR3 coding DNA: TGTGCCAGCAGCCGAATAGCGGGAAGCACAGATACGCAGTATTTT. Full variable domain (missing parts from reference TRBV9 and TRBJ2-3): DSGVTQTPKHLITATGQRVTLRCSPRSGDLSVYWYQQSLDQGLQFLIQYYNGEERAKGNILERFSAQQFPDLHSELNLSSLELGDSALYFCASSRIAGSTDTQYFGPGTRLTVL.

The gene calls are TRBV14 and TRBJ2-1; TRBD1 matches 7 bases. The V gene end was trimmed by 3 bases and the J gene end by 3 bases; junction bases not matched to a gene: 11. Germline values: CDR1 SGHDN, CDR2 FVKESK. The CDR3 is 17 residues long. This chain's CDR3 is CASSQSLTGKSYNEQFF. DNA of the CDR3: TGTGCCAGCAGCCAGTCCTTGACAGGGAAGAGCTACAATGAGCAGTTCTTC. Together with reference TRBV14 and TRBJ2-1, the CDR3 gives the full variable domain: EAGVTQFPSHSVIEKGQTVTLRCDPISGHDNLYWYRRVMGKEIKFLLHFVKESKQDESGMPNNRFLAERTGGTYSTLKVQPAELEDSGVYFCASSQSLTGKSYNEQFFGPGTRLTVL.

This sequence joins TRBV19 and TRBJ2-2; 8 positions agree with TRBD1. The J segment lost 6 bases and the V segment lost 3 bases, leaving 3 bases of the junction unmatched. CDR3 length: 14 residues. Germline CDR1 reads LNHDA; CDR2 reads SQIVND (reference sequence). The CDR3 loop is CASSMTGVAGELFF. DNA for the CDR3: TGTGCCAGTAGTATGACAGGGGTTGCCGGGGAGCTGTTTTTT.

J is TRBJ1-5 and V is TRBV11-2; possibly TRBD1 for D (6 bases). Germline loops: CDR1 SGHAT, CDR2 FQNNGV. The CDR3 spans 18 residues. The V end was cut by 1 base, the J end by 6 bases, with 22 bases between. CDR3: CASSLGSLSGEVGQPQHF. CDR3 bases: TGTGCCAGCAGCTTAGGCTCGTTATCAGGGGAGGTCGGTCAGCCCCAGCATTTT.

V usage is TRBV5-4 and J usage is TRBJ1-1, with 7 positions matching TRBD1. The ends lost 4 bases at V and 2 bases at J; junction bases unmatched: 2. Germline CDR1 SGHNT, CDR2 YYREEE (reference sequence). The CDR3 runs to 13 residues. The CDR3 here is CASSGQDNTEAFF. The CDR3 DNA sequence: TGTGCCAGCAGCGGACAGGACAACACTGAAGCTTTCTTT.

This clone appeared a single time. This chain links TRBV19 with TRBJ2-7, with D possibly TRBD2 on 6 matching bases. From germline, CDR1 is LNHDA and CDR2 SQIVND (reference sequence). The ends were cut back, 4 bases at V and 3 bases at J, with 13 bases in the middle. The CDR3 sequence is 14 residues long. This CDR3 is CASSRVAGNYEQYF. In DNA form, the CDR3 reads TGTGCCAGTAGTAGGGTGGCGGGGAACTACGAGCAGTACTTC.

CDR3 sequence reads: CASSLGQPDTQYF. DNA for the CDR3: TGTGCCAGCAGCTTAGGACAGCCAGATACGCAGTATTTT. The chain joins TRBV7-9 to TRBJ2-3, with a tentative D call TRBD1 (5 bases). CDR1 and CDR2 from the germline V gene are SEHNR and FQNEAQ (reference sequence). V lost 1 base to trimming and J lost 4 bases, with 6 bases between them. CDR3 length: 13 residues.

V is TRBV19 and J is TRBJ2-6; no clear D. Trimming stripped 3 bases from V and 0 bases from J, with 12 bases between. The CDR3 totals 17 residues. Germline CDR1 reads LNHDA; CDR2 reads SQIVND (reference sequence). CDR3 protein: CASSMTGRISGANVLTF. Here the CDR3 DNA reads TGTGCCAGTAGTATGACTGGACGGATCTCTGGGGCCAACGTCCTGACTTTC.

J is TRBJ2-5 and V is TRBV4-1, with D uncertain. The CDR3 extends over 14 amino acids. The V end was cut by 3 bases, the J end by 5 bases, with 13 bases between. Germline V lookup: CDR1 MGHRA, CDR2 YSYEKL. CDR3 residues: CASSHGRLAETQYF. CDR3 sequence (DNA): TGCGCCAGCAGCCACGGGCGACTCGCTGAGACCCAGTACTTC.

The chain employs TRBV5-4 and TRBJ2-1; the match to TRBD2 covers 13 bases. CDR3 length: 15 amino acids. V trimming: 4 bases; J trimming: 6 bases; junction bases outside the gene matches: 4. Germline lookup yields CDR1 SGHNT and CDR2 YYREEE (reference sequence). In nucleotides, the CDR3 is TGTGCCAGCAGCGGGGGACTAGCGGGACCCAATGAGCAGTTCTTC. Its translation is CASSGGLAGPNEQFF.

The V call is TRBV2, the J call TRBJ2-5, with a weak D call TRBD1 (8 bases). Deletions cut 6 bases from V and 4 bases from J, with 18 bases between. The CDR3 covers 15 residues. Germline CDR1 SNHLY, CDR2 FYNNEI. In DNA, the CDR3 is TGTGCCAGCAGGCCAGACAGGGGCGGGGGAGAGACCCAGTACTTC. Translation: CASRPDRGGGETQYF.

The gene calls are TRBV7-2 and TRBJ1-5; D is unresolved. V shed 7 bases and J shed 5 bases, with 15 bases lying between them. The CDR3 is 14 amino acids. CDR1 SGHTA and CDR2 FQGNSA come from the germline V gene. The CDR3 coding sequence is TGTGCCAGCACTAATTTCCGGGGATATCAGCCCCAGCATTTT. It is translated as CASTNFRGYQPQHF.

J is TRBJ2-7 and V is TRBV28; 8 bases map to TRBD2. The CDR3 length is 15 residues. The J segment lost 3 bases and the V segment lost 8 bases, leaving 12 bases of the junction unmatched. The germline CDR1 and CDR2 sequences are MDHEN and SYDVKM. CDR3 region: CASGKGSGGLYEQYF. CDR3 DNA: TGTGCCAGCGGGAAGGGGAGCGGGGGCCTCTACGAGCAGTACTTC.

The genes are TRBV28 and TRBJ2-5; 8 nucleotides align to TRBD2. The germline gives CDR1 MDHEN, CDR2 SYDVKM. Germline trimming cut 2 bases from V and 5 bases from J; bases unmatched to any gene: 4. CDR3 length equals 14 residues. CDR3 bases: TGTGCCAGCAGTTTACCCGGGAGGGGTGAGACCCAGTACTTC. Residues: CASSLPGRGETQYF.

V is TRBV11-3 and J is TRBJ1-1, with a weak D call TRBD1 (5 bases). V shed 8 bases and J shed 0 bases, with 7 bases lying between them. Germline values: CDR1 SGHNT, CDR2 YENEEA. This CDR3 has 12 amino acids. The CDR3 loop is CASAGMNTEAFF. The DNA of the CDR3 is TGTGCCAGCGCAGGGATGAACACTGAAGCTTTCTTT.

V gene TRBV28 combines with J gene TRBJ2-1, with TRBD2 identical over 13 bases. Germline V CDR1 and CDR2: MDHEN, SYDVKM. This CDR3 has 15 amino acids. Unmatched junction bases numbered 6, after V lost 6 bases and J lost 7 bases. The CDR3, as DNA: TGTGCCAGCAGAGGACTAGCGGGAGCAGGGAATGAGCAGTTCTTC. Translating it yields CASRGLAGAGNEQFF.

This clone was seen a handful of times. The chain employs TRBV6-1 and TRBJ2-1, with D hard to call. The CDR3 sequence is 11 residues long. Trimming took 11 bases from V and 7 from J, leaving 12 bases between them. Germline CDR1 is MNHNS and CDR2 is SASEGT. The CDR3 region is CAVGRPNEQFF. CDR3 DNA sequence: TGTGCCGTTGGACGGCCTAATGAGCAGTTCTTC.

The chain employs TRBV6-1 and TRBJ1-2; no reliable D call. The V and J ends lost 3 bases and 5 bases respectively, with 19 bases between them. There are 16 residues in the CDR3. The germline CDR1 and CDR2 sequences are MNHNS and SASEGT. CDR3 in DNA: TGTGCCAGCAGTGATACCGGGCCCCCGATCAGTTATGGCTACACCTTC. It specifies CASSDTGPPISYGYTF.

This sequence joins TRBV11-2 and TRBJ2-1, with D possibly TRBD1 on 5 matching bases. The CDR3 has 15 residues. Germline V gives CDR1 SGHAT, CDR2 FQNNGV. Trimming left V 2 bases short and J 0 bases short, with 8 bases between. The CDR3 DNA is TGTGCCAGCAGCTTAATCCAGGGCTCCTACAATGAGCAGTTCTTC. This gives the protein CASSLIQGSYNEQFF.

This chain's CDR3 is CASSRAGDGNQPQHF. In DNA, the CDR3 is TGTGCCAGCAGTCGGGCAGGGGACGGCAATCAGCCCCAGCATTTT. The chain carries TRBV6-1 and TRBJ1-5; D perhaps matches TRBD1 (6 bases). The CDR3 contains 15 residues. Trimming left V 5 bases short and J 2 bases short, with 13 bases between. Germline-derived CDR1 and CDR2 are MNHNS and SASEGT.

The CDR3 reads CASSLPDRDTDTQYF. CDR3 nucleotides: TGTGCCAGCTCTCTCCCTGACAGGGACACAGATACGCAGTATTTT. The chain links TRBV2 to TRBJ2-3; 7 nucleotides agree with TRBD1. CDR3 length: 15 amino acids. Unmatched junction bases numbered 10, after V lost 8 bases and J lost 2 bases. Germline V gives CDR1 SNHLY, CDR2 FYNNEI.

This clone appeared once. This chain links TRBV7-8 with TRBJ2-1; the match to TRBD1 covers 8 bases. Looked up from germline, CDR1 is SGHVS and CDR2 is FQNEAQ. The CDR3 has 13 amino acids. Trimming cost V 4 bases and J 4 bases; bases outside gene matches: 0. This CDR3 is CASSWTGYNEQFF. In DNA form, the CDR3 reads TGTGCCAGCAGCTGGACAGGGTACAATGAGCAGTTCTTC.

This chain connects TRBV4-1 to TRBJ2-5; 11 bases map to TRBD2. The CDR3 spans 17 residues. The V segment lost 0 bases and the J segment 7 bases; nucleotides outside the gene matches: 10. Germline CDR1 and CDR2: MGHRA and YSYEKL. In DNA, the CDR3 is TGCGCCAGCAGCCAAGACGGGACTAGCGGCCCCCTCGGGACCCAGTACTTC. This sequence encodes CASSQDGTSGPLGTQYF.

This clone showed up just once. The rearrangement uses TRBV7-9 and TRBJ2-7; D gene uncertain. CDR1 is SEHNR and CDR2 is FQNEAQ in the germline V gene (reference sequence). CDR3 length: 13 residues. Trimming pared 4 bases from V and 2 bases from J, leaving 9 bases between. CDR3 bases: TGTGCCAGCAGCTCCCAGGCCCCCTACGAGCAGTACTTC. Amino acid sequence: CASSSQAPYEQYF.

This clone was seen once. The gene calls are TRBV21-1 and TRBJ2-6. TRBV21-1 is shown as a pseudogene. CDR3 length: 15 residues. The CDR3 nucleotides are TGTGCCAGCAGCAAAAGTCTCTCTGGGGCCAACGTCCTGACTTTC. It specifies CASSKSLSGANVLTF.

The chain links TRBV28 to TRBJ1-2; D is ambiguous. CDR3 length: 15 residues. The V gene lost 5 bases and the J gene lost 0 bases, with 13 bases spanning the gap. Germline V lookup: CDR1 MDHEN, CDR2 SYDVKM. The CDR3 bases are TGTGCCAGCAGTCCCCTGCCAGGAGCTAACTATGGCTACACCTTC. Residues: CASSPLPGANYGYTF.